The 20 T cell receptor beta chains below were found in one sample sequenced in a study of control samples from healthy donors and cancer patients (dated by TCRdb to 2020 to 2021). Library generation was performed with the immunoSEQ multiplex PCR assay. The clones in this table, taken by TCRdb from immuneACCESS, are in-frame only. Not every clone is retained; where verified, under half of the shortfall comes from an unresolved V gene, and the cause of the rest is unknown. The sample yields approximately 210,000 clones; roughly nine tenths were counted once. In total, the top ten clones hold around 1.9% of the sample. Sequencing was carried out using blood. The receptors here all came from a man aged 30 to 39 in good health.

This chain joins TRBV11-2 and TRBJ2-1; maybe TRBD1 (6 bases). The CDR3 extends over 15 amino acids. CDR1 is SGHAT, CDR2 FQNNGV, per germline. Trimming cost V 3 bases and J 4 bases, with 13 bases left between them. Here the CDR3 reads CASSFNNGQYNEQFF. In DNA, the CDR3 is TGTGCCAGCAGCTTTAATAATGGACAGTACAATGAGCAGTTCTTC.

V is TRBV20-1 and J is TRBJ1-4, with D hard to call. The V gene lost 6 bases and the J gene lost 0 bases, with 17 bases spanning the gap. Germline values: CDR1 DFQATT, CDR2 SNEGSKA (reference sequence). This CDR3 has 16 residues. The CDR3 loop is CSASPSPIATNEKLFF. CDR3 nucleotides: TGCAGTGCCAGTCCCTCACCGATTGCAACTAATGAAAAACTGTTTTTT.

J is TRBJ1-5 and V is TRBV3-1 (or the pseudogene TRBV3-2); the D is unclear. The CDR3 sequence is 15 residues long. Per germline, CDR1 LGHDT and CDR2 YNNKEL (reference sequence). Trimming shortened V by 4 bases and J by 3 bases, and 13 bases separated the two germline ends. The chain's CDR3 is CASSPVASPNQPQHF. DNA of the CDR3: TGTGCCAGCAGCCCAGTGGCCAGCCCCAATCAGCCCCAGCATTTT.

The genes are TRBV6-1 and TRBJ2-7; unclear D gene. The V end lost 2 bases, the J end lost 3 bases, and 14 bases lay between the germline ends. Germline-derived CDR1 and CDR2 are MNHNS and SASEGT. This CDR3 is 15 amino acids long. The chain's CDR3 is CASSEFSRDFYEQYF. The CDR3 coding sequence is TGTGCCAGCAGTGAATTCTCCCGCGATTTCTACGAGCAGTACTTC.

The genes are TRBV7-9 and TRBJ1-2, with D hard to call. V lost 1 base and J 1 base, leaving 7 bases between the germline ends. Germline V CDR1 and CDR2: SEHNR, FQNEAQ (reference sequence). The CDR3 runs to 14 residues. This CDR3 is CASSLVGNNYGYTF. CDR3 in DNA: TGTGCCAGCAGCTTAGTGGGTAATAACTATGGCTACACCTTC. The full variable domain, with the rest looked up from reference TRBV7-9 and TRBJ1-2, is DTGVSQNPRHKITKRGQNVTFRCDPISEHNRLYWYRQTLGQGPEFLTYFQNEAQLEKSRLLSDRFSAERPKGSFSTLEIQRTEQGDSAMYLCASSLVGNNYGYTFGSGTRLTVV.

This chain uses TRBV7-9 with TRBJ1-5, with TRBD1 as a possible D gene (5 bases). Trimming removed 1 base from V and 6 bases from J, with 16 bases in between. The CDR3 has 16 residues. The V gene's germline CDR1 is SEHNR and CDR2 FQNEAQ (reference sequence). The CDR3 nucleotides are TGTGCCAGCAGCTTAGGCACAGGTATGGACGCTCAGCCCCAGCATTTT. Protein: CASSLGTGMDAQPQHF. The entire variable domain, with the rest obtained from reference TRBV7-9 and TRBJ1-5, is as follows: DTGVSQNPRHKITKRGQNVTFRCDPISEHNRLYWYRQTLGQGPEFLTYFQNEAQLEKSRLLSDRFSAERPKGSFSTLEIQRTEQGDSAMYLCASSLGTGMDAQPQHFGDGTRLSIL.

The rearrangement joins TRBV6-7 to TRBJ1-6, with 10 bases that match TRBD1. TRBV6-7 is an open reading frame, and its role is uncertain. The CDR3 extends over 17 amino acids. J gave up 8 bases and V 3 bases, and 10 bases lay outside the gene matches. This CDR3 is CASSYNVGQGHDSPLHF. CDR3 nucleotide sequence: TGTGCCAGCAGTTATAATGTGGGACAGGGGCATGATTCACCCCTCCACTTT.

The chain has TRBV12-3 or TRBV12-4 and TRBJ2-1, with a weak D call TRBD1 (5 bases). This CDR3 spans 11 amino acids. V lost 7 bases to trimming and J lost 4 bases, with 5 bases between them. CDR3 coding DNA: TGTGCCAGCACAGGGTACAATGAGCAGTTCTTC. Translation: CASTGYNEQFF.

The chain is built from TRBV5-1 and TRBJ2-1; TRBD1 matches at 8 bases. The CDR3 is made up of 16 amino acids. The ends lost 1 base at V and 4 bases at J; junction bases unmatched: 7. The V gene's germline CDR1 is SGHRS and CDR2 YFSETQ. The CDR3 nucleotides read TGCGCCAGCAGCTTGTTTTCCGGACAGGGTTACAATGAGCAGTTCTTC. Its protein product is CASSLFSGQGYNEQFF. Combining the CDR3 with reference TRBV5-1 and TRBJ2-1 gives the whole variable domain KAGVTQTPRYLIKTRGQQVTLSCSPISGHRSVSWYQQTPGQGLQFLFEYFSETQRNKGNFPGRFSGRQFSNSRSEMNVSTLELGDSALYLCASSLFSGQGYNEQFFGPGTRLTVL.

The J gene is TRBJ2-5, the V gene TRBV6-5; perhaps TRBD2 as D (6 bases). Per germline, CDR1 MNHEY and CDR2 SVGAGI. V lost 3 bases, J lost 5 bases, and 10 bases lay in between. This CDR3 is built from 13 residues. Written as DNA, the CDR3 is TGTGCCAGCAGTTATTCAGGGAGGGAGACCCAGTACTTC. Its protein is CASSYSGRETQYF.

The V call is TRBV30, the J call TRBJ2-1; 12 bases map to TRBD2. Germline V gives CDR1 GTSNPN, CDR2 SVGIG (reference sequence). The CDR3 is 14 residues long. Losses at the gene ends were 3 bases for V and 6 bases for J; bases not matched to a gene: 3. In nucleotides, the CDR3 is TGTGCCTGGAGCAAGACTAGCGGGGGCAATGAGCAGTTCTTC. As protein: CAWSKTSGGNEQFF.

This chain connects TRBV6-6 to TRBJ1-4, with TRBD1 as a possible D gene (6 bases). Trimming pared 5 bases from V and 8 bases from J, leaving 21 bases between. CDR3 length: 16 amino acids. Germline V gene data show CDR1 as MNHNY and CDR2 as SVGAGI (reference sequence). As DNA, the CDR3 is TGTGCCAGCAGTACCGGACAGCCGGAAGCCCAGGAAAAACTGTTTTTT. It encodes CASSTGQPEAQEKLFF.

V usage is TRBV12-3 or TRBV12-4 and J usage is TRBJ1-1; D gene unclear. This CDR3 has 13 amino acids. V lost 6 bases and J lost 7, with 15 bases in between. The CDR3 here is CASSPLPGSEAFF. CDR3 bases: TGTGCCAGCAGCCCCCTGCCCGGGAGTGAAGCTTTCTTT.

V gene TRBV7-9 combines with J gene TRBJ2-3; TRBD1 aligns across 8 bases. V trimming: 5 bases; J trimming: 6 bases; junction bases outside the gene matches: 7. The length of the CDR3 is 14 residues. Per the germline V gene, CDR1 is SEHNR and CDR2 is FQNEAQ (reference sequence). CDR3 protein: CASSMDQGADTQYF. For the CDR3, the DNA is TGTGCCAGCAGCATGGACCAGGGGGCCGATACGCAGTATTTT.

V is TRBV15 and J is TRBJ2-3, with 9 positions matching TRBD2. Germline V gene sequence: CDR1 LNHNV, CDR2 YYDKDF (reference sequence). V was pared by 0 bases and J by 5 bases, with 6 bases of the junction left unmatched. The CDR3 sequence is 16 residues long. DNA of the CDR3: TGTGCCACCAGCAGAGATCTGGCGGGGGGGCAAGATACGCAGTATTTT. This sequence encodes CATSRDLAGGQDTQYF.

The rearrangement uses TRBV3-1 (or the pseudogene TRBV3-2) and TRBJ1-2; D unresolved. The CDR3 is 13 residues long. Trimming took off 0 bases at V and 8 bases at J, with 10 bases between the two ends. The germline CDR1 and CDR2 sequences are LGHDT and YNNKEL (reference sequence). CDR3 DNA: TGTGCCAGCAGCCAAGATCGCGGGGTCGGCTACACCTTC. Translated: CASSQDRGVGYTF.

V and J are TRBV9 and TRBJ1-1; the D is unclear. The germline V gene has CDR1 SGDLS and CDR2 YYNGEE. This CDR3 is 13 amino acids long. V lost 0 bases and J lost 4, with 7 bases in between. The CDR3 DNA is TGTGCCAGCAGCGTAGGGGGTCTCACTGAAGCTTTCTTT. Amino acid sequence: CASSVGGLTEAFF. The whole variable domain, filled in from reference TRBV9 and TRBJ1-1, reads DSGVTQTPKHLITATGQRVTLRCSPRSGDLSVYWYQQSLDQGLQFLIQYYNGEERAKGNILERFSAQQFPDLHSELNLSSLELGDSALYFCASSVGGLTEAFFGQGTRLTVV.

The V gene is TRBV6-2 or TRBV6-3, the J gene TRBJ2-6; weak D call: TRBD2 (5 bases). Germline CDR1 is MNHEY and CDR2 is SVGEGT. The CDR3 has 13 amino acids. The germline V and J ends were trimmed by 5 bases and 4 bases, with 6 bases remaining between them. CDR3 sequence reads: CASSRGGANVLTF. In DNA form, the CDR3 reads TGTGCCAGCAGTCGAGGGGGGGCCAACGTCCTGACTTTC.

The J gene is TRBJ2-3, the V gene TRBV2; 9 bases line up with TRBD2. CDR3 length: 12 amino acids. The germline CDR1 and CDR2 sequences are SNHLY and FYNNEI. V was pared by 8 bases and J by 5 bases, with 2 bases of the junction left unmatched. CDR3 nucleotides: TGTGCCAGCGCGGGGGGGCAAGATACGCAGTATTTT. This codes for CASAGGQDTQYF.

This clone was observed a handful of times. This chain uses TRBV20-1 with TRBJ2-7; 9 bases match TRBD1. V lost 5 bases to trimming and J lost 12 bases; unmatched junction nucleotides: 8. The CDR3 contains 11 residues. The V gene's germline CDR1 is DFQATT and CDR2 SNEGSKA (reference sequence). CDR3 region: CSAAYRGRRYF. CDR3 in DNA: TGCAGTGCTGCCTACAGGGGGCGACGGTACTTC.